The present T cell receptor (beta chain) was sequenced within a study of CD8 T cells in ankylosing spondylitis. Whole-study results and caveats: Roughly eight highly homologous variants formed a TCR beta motif that appeared characteristic of ankylosing spondylitis blood.

TCRdb re-called the 5' RACE reads with MiXCR, one entry per CDR3 protein. This sample has 250,000 to 400,000 distinct CDR3 sequences, with around 10% found just once. The CDR3 runs to 15 residues. In germline, CDR1 is SGHRS, CDR2 YFSETQ. V gave up 6 bases and J gave up 4 bases; unmatched junction bases: 9. This clonotype was recorded a few times. Its antigen is not identified. The receptor's source is a female donor with ankylosing spondylitis or in good health (not recorded which). V is TRBV5-1 and J is TRBJ2-3; 9 bases line up with TRBD2. What was sequenced was blood, either unsorted or a sorted T cell fraction (not recorded which). CDR3 coding DNA: TGCGCCAGCAAGTATCGAGCGGGAGGAGCAGATACGCAGTATTTT. Residues: CASKYRAGGADTQYF. The whole variable domain, filled in from reference TRBV5-1 and TRBJ2-3, reads KAGVTQTPRYLIKTRGQQVTLSCSPISGHRSVSWYQQTPGQGLQFLFEYFSETQRNKGNFPGRFSGRQFSNSRSEMNVSTLELGDSALYLCASKYRAGGADTQYFGPGTRLTVL.